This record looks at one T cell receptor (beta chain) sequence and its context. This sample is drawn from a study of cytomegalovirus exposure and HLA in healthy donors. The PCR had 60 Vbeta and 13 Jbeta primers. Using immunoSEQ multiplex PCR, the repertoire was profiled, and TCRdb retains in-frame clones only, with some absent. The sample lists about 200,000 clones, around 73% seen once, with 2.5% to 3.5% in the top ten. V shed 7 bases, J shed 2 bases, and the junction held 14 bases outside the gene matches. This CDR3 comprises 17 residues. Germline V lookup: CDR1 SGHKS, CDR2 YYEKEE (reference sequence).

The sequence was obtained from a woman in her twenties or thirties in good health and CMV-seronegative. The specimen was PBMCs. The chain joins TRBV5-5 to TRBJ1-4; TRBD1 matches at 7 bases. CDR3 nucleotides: TGTGCCAGCTTCCCGACAGGGACCAGGGTCACTAATGAAAAACTGTTTTTT. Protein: CASFPTGTRVTNEKLFF. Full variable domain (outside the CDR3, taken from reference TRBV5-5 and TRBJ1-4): DAGVTQSPTHLIKTRGQQVTLRCSPISGHKSVSWYQQVLGQGPQFIFQYYEKEERGRGNFPDRFSARQFPNYSSELNVNALLLGDSALYLCASFPTGTRVTNEKLFFGSGTQLSVL.